A selection of T cell receptor beta chains follows, all from one sample in a study of blood T cell repertoires in COVID-19. TCRdb's copy holds only in-frame clones and misses some; the assay was immunoSEQ multiplex PCR. The profile covers some 160,000 clones, with around 84% appearing a single time and roughly 8% taken by the ten largest. Specimen: PBMCs or T cells enriched from blood (not recorded which). The receptors shown here come from a woman aged 45-59 years who had recovered from COVID-19. CDR3s include the opening cysteine and the closing phenylalanine or tryptophan. D genes are given only for firm matches. For some rows the clone size is stated as once, few or many, or as a class when expanded; others skip it.

v_gene	d_gene	j_gene	abundance	CDR3nt	CDR3aa
TRBV5-1	.	TRBJ1-4	once	TGCGCCAGCAGCAGCTTGGGGGCTGAAAAACTGTTTTTT	CASSSLGAEKLFF
TRBV19	.	TRBJ1-2	once	TGTGCCAGTTCGGGGGGGAGAAATCAAGGCTACACCTTC	CASSGGRNQGYTF
TRBV28	TRBD1	TRBJ1-6	.	TGTGCCAGCAGTTCGCCAGGGGGCTCTAGTTCACCCCTCCACTTT	CASSSPGGSSSPLHF
TRBV4-3	.	TRBJ2-2	.	TGCGCCAGCAGCCAAGTTCAGGGTTGGGCCGGGGAGCTGTTTTTT	CASSQVQGWAGELFF
TRBV27	.	TRBJ2-4	.	TGTGCCAGCAGTTTATCGGGGGGAATAACCAAAAACATTCAGTACTTC	CASSLSGGITKNIQYF
TRBV14	TRBD1	TRBJ1-6	many	TGTGCCAGCAGCCAAGCGTCAGGGGGAAATTCACCCCTCCACTTT	CASSQASGGNSPLHF
TRBV27	TRBD1	TRBJ2-7	.	TGTGCCAGCAGGGGACAGGGGGGGCTTTACGAGCAGTACTTC	CASRGQGGLYEQYF
TRBV12-3/TRBV12-4	.	TRBJ1-5	few	TGTGCCAGCAGTCCTACGGGCAATCAGCCCCAGCATTTT	CASSPTGNQPQHF
TRBV5-4	.	TRBJ1-1	once	TGTGCCAGCAGCAGGGCGGGGGGCACTGAAGCTTTCTTT	CASSRAGGTEAFF
TRBV6-5	.	TRBJ2-7	.	TGTGCCAGCAGTTACTCCGCAGGCGAGCAGTACTTC	CASSYSAGEQYF
TRBV5-1	TRBD2	TRBJ2-1	.	TGCGCCAGCAGTTTAGCGGGAGGGACTTACAATGAGCAGTTCTTC	CASSLAGGTYNEQFF
TRBV28	.	TRBJ1-1	.	TGTGCCAGCAGTTTTAACGGAGCGCGTCTCTTT	CASSFNGARLF
TRBV18	TRBD1	TRBJ2-7	.	TGTGCCAGCTCACCACCGGGACAGGGGGCCAACGAGCAGTACTTC	CASSPPGQGANEQYF
TRBV24-1	.	TRBJ2-5	.	TGTGCCACCAGTGATTTGGGCACAGGGAAAGAGACCCAGTACTTC	CATSDLGTGKETQYF
TRBV5-1	TRBD1	TRBJ2-7	.	TGCGCCAGCAGGGAGGTGGGACAGGGGTACGAGCAGTACTTC	CASREVGQGYEQYF
TRBV5-3	.	TRBJ1-2	.	TGTGCCAGAAGCTTGGTTACGCTATATGGCTACACCTTC	CARSLVTLYGYTF
TRBV28	.	TRBJ1-1	.	TGTGCCAGCAATCCTCCTGGGCGGGTGGTGTACACTGAAGCTTTCTTT	CASNPPGRVVYTEAFF
TRBV18	.	TRBJ2-7	once	TGTGCCAGCTCACCACGGCGAGGCCAGGGTCTCGCCGAGCAGTACTTC	CASSPRRGQGLAEQYF
TRBV19	.	TRBJ1-2	once	TGTGCCAGCCTCGGCTATGGCTACACCTTC	CASLGYGYTF
TRBV6-5	TRBD1	TRBJ2-7	once	TGTGCCAGCAGTTACTCGGTTAGGGGGCAGAACGAGCAGTACTTC	CASSYSVRGQNEQYF
TRBV28	TRBD1	TRBJ1-2	.	TGTGCCAGCAGTTTCAGGGGGGCACCTTACTATGGCTACACCTTC	CASSFRGAPYYGYTF
TRBV18	TRBD2	TRBJ2-3	few	TGTGCCAGCTATCGGACTAGCGGGAGAGATACGCAGTATTTT	CASYRTSGRDTQYF
TRBV9	TRBD1	TRBJ1-1	.	TGTGCCAGCAGCGCCCAGACAGGGGTCGTCACTGAAGCTTTCTTT	CASSAQTGVVTEAFF
TRBV5-1	.	TRBJ2-5	.	TGCGCCAGCAGCAACCGGACTTCAACGGCCCCTAACCAAGAGACCCAGTACTTC	CASSNRTSTAPNQETQYF
TRBV10-3	TRBD1	TRBJ2-1	.	TGTGCCATCAGTCAAGACAGGGGGCGAAACAATGAGCAGTTCTTC	CAISQDRGRNNEQFF
TRBV14	TRBD2	TRBJ2-2	.	TGTGCCAGCAGCCGCCTAGCGGGAGGGGTTACCGGGGAGCTGTTTTTT	CASSRLAGGVTGELFF
TRBV21-1	.	TRBJ1-5	.	TGTGCCATCACAATAATGGGGACACCCGATCAGCCCCAGCATTTT	CAITIMGTPDQPQHF
TRBV21-1	.	TRBJ2-4	.	TGTGCCAGAGCCATGTGGACTAGCGAGGACATTCAGTACTTC	CARAMWTSEDIQYF
TRBV2	.	TRBJ2-2	.	TGTGCCAGCAACTGGAGGGGCACCGGGGAGCTGTTTTTT	CASNWRGTGELFF
TRBV5-1	TRBD1	TRBJ1-2	.	TGCGCCAGCAGTCGAGCCGGGACAGAAAAGCTCACCTTC	CASSRAGTEKLTF
TRBV4-1	TRBD1	TRBJ1-5	.	TGCGCCAGCAGCCAAGGGACAGGGCCCTATGGCAATCAGCCCCAGCATTTT	CASSQGTGPYGNQPQHF
TRBV9	.	TRBJ2-5	.	TGTGCCAGCAGCGCTGGTCTAGTACAAGAGACCCAGTACTTC	CASSAGLVQETQYF
TRBV27	TRBD1	TRBJ2-6	.	TGTGCCAGCAGTCCCCTGGGACAGGGATCTGGGGCCAACGTCCTGACTTTC	CASSPLGQGSGANVLTF
TRBV7-3	.	TRBJ2-3	.	TGTGCCAGCAGCTTTACAGGGTCAGATACGCAGTATTTT	CASSFTGSDTQYF
TRBV9	TRBD2	TRBJ2-5	.	TGTGCCAGCAGCGTTCTTAGCGGGGGAGAGACCCAGTACTTC	CASSVLSGGETQYF
TRBV7-2	TRBD2	TRBJ2-1	.	TGTGCCAGCAGCTTAGTACGGCTAGCGGGGGCGAACAATGAGCAGTTCTTC	CASSLVRLAGANNEQFF
TRBV19	TRBD1	TRBJ1-1	once	TGTGCCAGTATGACAGGGAACAGGGGATCGGGTGAAGCTTTCTTT	CASMTGNRGSGEAFF
TRBV6-4	.	TRBJ2-5	once	TGTGCCAGCAGTGACTCTAACGACAGAAAAGAGACCCAGTACTTC	CASSDSNDRKETQYF
TRBV4-3	TRBD1	TRBJ1-2	.	TGCGCCAGCAGCCAAGTTCCCGGGACAGCGGGTGGCTACACCTTC	CASSQVPGTAGGYTF
TRBV18	.	TRBJ2-6	.	TGTGCCAGCTCACGATTGATGACTGTGGTCTCTGGGGCCAACGTCCTGACTTTC	CASSRLMTVVSGANVLTF
TRBV24-1	.	TRBJ2-7	.	TGTGCCACCAGTGAGGGAGCGGCTGTCGACGAGCAGTACTTC	CATSEGAAVDEQYF
TRBV21-1	.	TRBJ1-6	.	TGTGCCAGCAGCAAGGCGAGGAGTAATTCACCCCTCCACTTT	CASSKARSNSPLHF
TRBV12-3/TRBV12-4	.	TRBJ2-3	.	TGTGCCAGCAGTCCTAGCGGCACAGATACGCAGTATTTT	CASSPSGTDTQYF
TRBV7-2	TRBD1	TRBJ1-6	.	TGTGCCAGCAGCCCTTCCGGGACAGGCCAGAATTCACCCCTCCACTTT	CASSPSGTGQNSPLHF
TRBV19	TRBD2	TRBJ2-1	.	TGTGCCAGTAGCTCCTTTAGCGGGAGCTCCTACAATGAGCAGTTCTTC	CASSSFSGSSYNEQFF
TRBV19	.	TRBJ1-6	.	TGTGCCAGTAGTATAAAGGTTGGAGAGAATTCACCCCTCCACTTT	CASSIKVGENSPLHF
TRBV3-1/TRBV3-2	.	TRBJ1-6	.	TGTGCCAGCAGCCAAGAGGCCAGAAATTCACCCCTCCACTTT	CASSQEARNSPLHF
TRBV5-1	TRBD2	TRBJ2-7	.	TGCGCCAGCAGTTCGACCGGGACTACCTACGAGCAGTACTTC	CASSSTGTTYEQYF
TRBV19	.	TRBJ2-4	.	TGTGCCAGTAGTATGGGCGATTTAGCCAAAAACATTCAGTACTTC	CASSMGDLAKNIQYF
TRBV3-1/TRBV3-2	.	TRBJ1-4	few	TGTGCCAGCGGGGGGGGCCCTAATGAAAAACTGTTTTTT	CASGGGPNEKLFF
TRBV7-2	.	TRBJ1-2	.	TGTGCCAGCAGCTTAGCCGGGGGAGCTAACTATGGCTACACCTTC	CASSLAGGANYGYTF
TRBV3-1/TRBV3-2	.	TRBJ1-3	.	TGTGCCAGCAGCCGGGAGGGAATCTCTGGAAACACCATATATTTT	CASSREGISGNTIYF
TRBV19	.	TRBJ1-2	.	TGTGCCAGTCAACTAAACATCCTTACAGGATTTTATGGCTACACCTTC	CASQLNILTGFYGYTF
TRBV7-9	.	TRBJ2-7	.	TGTGCCAGCAGCTTAGGGGCTAGCAACGAGCAGTACTTC	CASSLGASNEQYF
TRBV7-3	.	TRBJ1-2	.	TGTGCCAGCAGCTTACCGGGACTACCCTTTAAGGGCTACACCTTC	CASSLPGLPFKGYTF
TRBV10-3	.	TRBJ1-5	.	TGTGCCATCTCTCCTCCCGCAGGGGAGCCCCAGCATTTT	CAISPPAGEPQHF
TRBV7-9	.	TRBJ2-5	.	TGTGCCAGCAGCCTCCGCAGGGCCGAAGAGACCCAGTACTTC	CASSLRRAEETQYF
TRBV6-2/TRBV6-3	.	TRBJ2-6	.	TGTGCCAGCAGCAGCGTTCGGGGGGCGATCTCTGGGGCCAACGTCCTGACTTTC	CASSSVRGAISGANVLTF
TRBV5-1	TRBD2	TRBJ2-3	.	TGCGCCAGCAGCTTGGACTCTAGCGGGGGTAGGACAGATACGCAGTATTTT	CASSLDSSGGRTDTQYF
TRBV6-2/TRBV6-3	.	TRBJ1-1	.	TGTGCCAGCAGTTACTCGCAGTTCCCAGAAGCTTTCTTT	CASSYSQFPEAFF